The source of this T cell receptor (delta chain) is a study of gamma-delta chains in newborns, infants, children. Across the whole study: Innate gammadelta T cells reportedly expand polyclonally right after birth, driven by microbial exposure, per the title.

A note on this clone: One end of the junction is discordant with germline, which a read error may explain. The identical CDR3 is also encoded by other nucleotide sequences in the sample.

TCRdb called clones anew from the reads with CATT. This table holds about 5,500 delta-chain clones, around 2.8% found once. The source of this sequence is a child who was a newborn, infant or young child, either healthy, febrile or measles-vaccinated (not recorded which). Sequences were obtained from blood.

The CDR3 DNA sequence: TGTGCCTGCGACACTGGGGGATACGCCGCTTGGGACACCCGACAGATGTTTTTC. Its translation is CACDTGGYAAWDTRQMFF. V and J are TRDV2 and TRDJ3; 13 bases fit TRDD3. The length of the CDR3 is 18 residues. CDR1 and CDR2 from the germline V gene are GEAIGNYY and EKD.